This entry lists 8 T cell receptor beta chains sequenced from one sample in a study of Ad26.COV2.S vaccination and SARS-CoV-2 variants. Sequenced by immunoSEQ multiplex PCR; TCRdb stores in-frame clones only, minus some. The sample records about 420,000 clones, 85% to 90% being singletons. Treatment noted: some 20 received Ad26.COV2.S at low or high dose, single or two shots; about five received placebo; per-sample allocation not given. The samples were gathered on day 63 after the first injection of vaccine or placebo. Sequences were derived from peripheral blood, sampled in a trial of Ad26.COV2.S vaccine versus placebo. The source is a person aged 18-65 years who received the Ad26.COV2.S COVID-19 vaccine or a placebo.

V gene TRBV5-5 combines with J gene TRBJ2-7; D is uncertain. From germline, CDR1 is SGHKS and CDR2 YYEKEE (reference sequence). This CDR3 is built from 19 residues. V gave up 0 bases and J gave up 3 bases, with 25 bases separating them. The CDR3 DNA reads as TGTGCCAGCAGCTTGGGTTCTCTGGGTCGGGCAGTCCCGAGCTACGAGCAGTACTTC. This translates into CASSLGSLGRAVPSYEQYF.

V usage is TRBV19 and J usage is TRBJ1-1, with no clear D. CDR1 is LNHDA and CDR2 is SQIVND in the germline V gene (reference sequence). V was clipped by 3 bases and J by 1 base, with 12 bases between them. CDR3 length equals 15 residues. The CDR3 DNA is TGTGCCAGTAGTATTTTATTCGGGTCGAACACTGAAGCTTTCTTT. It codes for CASSILFGSNTEAFF.

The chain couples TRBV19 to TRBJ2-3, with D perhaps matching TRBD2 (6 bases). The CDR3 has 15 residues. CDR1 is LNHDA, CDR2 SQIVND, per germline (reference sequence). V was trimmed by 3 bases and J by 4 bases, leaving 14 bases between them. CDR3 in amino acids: CASSMAPSVPDTQYF. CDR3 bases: TGTGCCAGTAGTATGGCCCCTAGCGTCCCAGATACGCAGTATTTT.

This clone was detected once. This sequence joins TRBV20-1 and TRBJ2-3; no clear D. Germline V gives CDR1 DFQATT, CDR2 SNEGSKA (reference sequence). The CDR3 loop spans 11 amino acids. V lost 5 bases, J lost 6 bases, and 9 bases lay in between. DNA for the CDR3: TGCAGTGCTCTCGCTGGGGATACGCAGTATTTT. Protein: CSALAGDTQYF.

As DNA, the CDR3 is TGCGCCAGCAGCCAATTGACTAGCGGGGGGGTTAGCGCCTACGAGCAGTACTTC. Translated, it gives CASSQLTSGGVSAYEQYF. The chain joins TRBV4-1 to TRBJ2-7; 14 bases fit TRBD2. This CDR3 has 18 residues. Trimming removed 2 bases from V and 2 bases from J; junction bases left unmatched: 8. The germline CDR1 and CDR2 sequences are MGHRA and YSYEKL.

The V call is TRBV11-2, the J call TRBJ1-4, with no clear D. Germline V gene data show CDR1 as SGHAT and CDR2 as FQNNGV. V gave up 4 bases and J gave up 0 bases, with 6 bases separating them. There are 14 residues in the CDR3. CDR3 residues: CASSWGATNEKLFF. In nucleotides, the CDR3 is TGTGCCAGCAGCTGGGGAGCAACTAATGAAAAACTGTTTTTT.

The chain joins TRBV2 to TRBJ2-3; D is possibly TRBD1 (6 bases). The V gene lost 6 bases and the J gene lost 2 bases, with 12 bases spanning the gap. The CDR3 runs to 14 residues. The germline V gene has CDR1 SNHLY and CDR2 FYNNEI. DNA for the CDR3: TGTGCCAGCAGGGAAAGACAGGTCACAGATACGCAGTATTTT. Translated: CASRERQVTDTQYF.

CDR3 loop: CASSLSTPGNTIYF. The CDR3 DNA follows: TGTGCCAGCAGTTTAAGTACCCCTGGAAACACCATATATTTT. The gene calls are TRBV28 and TRBJ1-3, with D unclear. Trimming cost V 2 bases and J 2 bases, with 7 bases left between them. Per germline, CDR1 MDHEN and CDR2 SYDVKM. The CDR3 contains 14 residues.